This T cell receptor (beta chain) stems from a study of blood T cell repertoires in COVID-19. Data came from immunoSEQ multiplex PCR; TCRdb stores just in-frame clones and leaves some out. The data hold over 60,000 clones, with 85% to 90% observed a single time. Between the trimmed V and J ends, which lost 3 bases and 5 bases, there was a span of 7 bases. The V gene's germline CDR1 is MGHRA and CDR2 YSYEKL. The CDR3 runs 12 residues. The sequenced material came from peripheral blood. J is TRBJ1-2 and V is TRBV4-1; D is ambiguous. This sequence originates from a man between 65 and 80 years old with active or convalescent COVID-19. The CDR3 DNA reads as TGCGCCAGCAGCCAGAGAGGGTATGGCTACACCTTC. It codes for CASSQRGYGYTF.